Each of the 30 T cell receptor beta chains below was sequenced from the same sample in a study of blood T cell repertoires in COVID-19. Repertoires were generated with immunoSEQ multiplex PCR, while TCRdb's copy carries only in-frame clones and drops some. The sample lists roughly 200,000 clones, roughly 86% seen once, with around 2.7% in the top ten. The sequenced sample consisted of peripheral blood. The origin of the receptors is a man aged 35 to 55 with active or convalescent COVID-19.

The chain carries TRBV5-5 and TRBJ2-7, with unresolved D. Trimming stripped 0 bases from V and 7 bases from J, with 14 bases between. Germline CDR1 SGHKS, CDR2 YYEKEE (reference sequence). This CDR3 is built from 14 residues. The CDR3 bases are TGTGCCAGCAGCTTGGAGTGGATGGCGGTGGAGCAGTACTTC. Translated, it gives CASSLEWMAVEQYF.

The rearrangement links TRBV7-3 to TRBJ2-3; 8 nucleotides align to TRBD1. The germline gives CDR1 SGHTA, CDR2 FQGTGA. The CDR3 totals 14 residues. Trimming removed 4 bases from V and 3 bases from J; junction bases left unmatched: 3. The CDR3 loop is CASSSGGRTDTQYF. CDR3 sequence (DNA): TGTGCCAGCAGCTCAGGGGGCAGAACAGATACGCAGTATTTT.

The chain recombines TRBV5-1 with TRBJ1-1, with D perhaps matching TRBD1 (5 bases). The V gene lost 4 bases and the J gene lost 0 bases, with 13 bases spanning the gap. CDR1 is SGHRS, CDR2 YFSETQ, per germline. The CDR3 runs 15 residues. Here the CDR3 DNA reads TGCGCCAGCAGCCCAGACAGCATCATGAACACTGAAGCTTTCTTT. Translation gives CASSPDSIMNTEAFF.

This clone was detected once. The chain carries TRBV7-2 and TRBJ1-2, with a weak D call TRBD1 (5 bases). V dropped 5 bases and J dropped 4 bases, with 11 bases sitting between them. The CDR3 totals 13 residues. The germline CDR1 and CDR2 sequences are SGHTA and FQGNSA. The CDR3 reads CASSLGGVYGYTF. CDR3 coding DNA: TGTGCCAGCAGCCTGGGGGGGGTCTATGGCTACACCTTC.

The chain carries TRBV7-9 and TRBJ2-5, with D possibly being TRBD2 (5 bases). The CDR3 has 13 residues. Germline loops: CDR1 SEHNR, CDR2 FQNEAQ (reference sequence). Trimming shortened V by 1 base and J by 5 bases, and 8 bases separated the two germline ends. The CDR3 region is CASSLVPGETQYF. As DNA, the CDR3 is TGTGCCAGCAGCTTAGTCCCGGGGGAGACCCAGTACTTC.

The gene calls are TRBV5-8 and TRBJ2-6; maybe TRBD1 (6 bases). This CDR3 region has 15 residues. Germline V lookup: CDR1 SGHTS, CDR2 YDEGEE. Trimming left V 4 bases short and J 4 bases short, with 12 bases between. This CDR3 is CASSRTAPGANVLTF. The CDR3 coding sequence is TGTGCCAGCAGCCGGACAGCGCCCGGGGCCAACGTCCTGACTTTC.

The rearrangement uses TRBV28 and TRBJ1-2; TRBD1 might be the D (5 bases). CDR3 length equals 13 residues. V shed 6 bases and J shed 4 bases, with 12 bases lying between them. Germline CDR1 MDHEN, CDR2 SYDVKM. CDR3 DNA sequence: TGTGCCAGCAGCCGATCGGGGGGCTATGGCTACACCTTC. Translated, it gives CASSRSGGYGYTF.

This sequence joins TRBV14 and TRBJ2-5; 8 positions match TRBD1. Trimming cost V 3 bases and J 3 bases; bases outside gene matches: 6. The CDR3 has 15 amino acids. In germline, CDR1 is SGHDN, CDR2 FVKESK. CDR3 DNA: TGTGCCAGCAGCCAGGACAGGGTTAGGAAAGAGACCCAGTACTTC. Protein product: CASSQDRVRKETQYF.

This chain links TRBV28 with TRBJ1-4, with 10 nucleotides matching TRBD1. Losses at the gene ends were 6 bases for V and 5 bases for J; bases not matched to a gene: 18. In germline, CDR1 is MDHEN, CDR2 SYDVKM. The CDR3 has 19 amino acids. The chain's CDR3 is CASSSFRGQGYQRNEKLFF. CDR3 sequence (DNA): TGTGCCAGCAGCTCCTTTAGGGGACAGGGGTATCAGAGAAATGAAAAACTGTTTTTT.

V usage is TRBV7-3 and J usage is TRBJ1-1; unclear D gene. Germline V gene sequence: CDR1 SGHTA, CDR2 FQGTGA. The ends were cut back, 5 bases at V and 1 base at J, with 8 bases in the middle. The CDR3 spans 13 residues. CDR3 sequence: CASSPQQNTEAFF. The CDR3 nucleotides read TGTGCCAGCAGCCCACAGCAGAACACTGAAGCTTTCTTT.

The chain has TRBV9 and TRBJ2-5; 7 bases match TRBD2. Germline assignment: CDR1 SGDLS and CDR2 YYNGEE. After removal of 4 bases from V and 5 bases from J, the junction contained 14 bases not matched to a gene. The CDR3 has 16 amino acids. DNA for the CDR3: TGTGCCAGCAGCCCAGGACTAGTAGGCGGGGTGGAGACCCAGTACTTC. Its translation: CASSPGLVGGVETQYF.

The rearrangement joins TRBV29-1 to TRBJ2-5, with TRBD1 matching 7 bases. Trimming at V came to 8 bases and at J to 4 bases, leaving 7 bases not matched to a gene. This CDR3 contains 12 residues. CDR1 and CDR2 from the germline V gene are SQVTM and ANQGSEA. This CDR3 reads CSTRTGRETQYF. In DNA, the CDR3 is TGCAGCACCAGGACAGGCAGAGAGACCCAGTACTTC.

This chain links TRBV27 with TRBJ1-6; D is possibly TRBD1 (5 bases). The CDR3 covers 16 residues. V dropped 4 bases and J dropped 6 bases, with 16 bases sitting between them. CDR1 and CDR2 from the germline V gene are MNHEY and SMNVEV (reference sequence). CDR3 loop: CASSYRLGVGNSPLHF. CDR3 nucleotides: TGTGCCAGCAGTTACAGGTTAGGGGTTGGTAATTCACCCCTCCACTTT.

As DNA, the CDR3 is TGTGCTAGTGGTTTGGTAACAGGGTCTTTAATGGGCCAAGAGACCCAGTACTTC. Amino acids: CASGLVTGSLMGQETQYF. The chain recombines TRBV12-5 with TRBJ2-5, with D perhaps TRBD1 (6 bases). Germline V gene data show CDR1 as LGHNT and CDR2 as FRNRAP. This CDR3 comprises 18 residues. V lost 0 bases, J lost 1 base, and 18 bases lay in between.

Here the CDR3 DNA reads TGCGCCAGCAGCCAAGGACAGGTTCATTCACCCCTCCACTTT. Protein product: CASSQGQVHSPLHF. The chain employs TRBV4-3 and TRBJ1-6; maybe TRBD1 (6 bases). The germline V and J ends were trimmed by 1 base and 8 bases, with 9 bases remaining between them. CDR3 size: 14 residues. Germline CDR1 reads LGHNA; CDR2 reads YSLEER.

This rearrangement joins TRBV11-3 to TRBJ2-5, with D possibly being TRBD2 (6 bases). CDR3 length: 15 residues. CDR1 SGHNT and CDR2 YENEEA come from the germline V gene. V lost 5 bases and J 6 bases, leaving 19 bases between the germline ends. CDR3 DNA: TGTGCCAGCAGCCCCCCCCTGGGACTGCGAAAGACCCAGTACTTC. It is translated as CASSPPLGLRKTQYF.

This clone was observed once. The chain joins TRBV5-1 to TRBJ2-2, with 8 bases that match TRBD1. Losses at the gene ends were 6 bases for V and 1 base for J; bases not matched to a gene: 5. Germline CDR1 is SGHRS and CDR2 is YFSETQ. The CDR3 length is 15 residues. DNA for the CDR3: TGCGCCAGCACTTGGACAGGGTGGAACACCGGGGAGCTGTTTTTT. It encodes CASTWTGWNTGELFF.

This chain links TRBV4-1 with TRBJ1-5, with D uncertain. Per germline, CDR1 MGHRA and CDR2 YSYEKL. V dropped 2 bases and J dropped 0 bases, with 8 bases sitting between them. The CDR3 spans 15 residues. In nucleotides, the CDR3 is TGCGCCAGCAGCCAAAACAGTTATAGCAATCAGCCCCAGCATTTT. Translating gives CASSQNSYSNQPQHF.

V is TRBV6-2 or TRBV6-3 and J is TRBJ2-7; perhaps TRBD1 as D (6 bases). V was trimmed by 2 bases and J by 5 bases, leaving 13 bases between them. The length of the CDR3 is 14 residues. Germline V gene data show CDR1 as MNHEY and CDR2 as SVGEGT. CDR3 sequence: CASSYITGTDEQYF. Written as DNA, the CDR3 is TGTGCCAGCAGTTACATTACAGGGACGGACGAGCAGTACTTC.

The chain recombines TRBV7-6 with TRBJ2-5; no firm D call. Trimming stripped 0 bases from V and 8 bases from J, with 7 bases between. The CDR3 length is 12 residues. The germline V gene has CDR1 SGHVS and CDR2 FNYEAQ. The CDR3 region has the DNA TGTGCCAGCAGCTTAGCGAGTATAACCCAGTACTTC. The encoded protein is CASSLASITQYF.

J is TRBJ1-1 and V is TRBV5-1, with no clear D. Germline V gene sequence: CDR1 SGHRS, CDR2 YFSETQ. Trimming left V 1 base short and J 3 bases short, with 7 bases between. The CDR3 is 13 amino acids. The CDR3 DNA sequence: TGCGCCAGCAGCTTGTTAGAGGACACTGAAGCTTTCTTT. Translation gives CASSLLEDTEAFF. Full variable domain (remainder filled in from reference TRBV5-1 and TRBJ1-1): KAGVTQTPRYLIKTRGQQVTLSCSPISGHRSVSWYQQTPGQGLQFLFEYFSETQRNKGNFPGRFSGRQFSNSRSEMNVSTLELGDSALYLCASSLLEDTEAFFGQGTRLTVV.

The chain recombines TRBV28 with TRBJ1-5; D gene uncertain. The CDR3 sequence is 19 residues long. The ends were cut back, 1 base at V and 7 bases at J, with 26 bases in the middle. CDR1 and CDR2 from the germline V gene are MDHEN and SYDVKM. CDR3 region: CASSLYPWESGEGNQPQHF. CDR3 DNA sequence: TGTGCCAGCAGTTTATATCCTTGGGAGTCAGGCGAAGGTAACCAGCCCCAGCATTTT.

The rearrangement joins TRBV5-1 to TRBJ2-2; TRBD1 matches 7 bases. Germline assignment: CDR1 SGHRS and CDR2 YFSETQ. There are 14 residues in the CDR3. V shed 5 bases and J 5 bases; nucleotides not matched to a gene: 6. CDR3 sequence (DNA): TGCGCCAGCAGGCTCGGGACAGATACCGGGGAGCTGTTTTTT. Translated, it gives CASRLGTDTGELFF.

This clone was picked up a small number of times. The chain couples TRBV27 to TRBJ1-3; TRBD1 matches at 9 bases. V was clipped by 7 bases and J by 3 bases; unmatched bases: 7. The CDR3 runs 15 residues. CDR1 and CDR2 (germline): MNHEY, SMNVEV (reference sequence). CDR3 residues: CASKKQGAYGNTIYF. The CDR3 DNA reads TGTGCCAGCAAGAAACAGGGGGCATATGGAAACACCATATATTTT.

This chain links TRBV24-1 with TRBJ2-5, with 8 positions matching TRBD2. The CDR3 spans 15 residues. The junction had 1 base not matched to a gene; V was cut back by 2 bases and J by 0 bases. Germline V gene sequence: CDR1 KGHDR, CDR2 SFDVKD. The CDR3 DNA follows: TGTGCCACCAGTGATTACGGGGGGGACCAAGAGACCCAGTACTTC. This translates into CATSDYGGDQETQYF.

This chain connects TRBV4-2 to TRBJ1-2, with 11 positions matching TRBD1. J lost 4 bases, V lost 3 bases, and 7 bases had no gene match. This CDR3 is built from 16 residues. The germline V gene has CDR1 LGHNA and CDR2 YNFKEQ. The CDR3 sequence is CASSQSGTGGLYGYTF. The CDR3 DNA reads TGTGCCAGCAGCCAGTCCGGGACAGGGGGGCTCTATGGCTACACCTTC.

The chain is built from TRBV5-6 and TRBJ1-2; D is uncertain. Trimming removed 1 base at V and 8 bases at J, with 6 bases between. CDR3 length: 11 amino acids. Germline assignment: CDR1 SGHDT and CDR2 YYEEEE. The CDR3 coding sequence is TGTGCCAGCAGCTTGAACGCGGGCTACACCTTC. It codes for CASSLNAGYTF.

This CDR3 reads CAWSVGRGEKLFF. In nucleotides, the CDR3 is TGTGCCTGGAGTGTAGGGCGGGGTGAAAAACTGTTTTTT. The chain joins TRBV30 to TRBJ1-4, with unresolved D. Germline V gene sequence: CDR1 GTSNPN, CDR2 SVGIG (reference sequence). The CDR3 totals 13 residues. The V and J ends lost 0 bases and 7 bases respectively, with 9 bases between them.

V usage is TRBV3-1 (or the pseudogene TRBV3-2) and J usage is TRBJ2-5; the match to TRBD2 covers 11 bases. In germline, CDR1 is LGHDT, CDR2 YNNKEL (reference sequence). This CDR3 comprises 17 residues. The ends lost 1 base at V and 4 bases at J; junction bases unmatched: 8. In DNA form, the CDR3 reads TGTGCCAGCAGCCAAGGACGGGGACTAGCGGCAAGAGAGACCCAGTACTTC. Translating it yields CASSQGRGLAARETQYF.

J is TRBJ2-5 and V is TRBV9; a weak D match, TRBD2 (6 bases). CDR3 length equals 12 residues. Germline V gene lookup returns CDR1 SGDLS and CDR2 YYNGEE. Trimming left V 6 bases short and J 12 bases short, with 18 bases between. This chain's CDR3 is CASNSDGGEEYF. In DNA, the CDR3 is TGTGCCAGCAACTCAGATGGCGGGGAGGAGTACTTC.